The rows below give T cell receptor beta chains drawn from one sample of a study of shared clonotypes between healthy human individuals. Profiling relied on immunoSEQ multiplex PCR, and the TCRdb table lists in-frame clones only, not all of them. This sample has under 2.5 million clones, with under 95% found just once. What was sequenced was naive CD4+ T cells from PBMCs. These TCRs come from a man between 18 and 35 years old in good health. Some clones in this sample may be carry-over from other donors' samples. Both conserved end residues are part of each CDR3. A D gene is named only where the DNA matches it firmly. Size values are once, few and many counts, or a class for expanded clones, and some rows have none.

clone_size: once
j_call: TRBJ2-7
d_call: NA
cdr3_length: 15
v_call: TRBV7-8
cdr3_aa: CASSFGGGFSYEQYF
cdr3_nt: TGTGCCAGCAGCTTTGGAGGGGGTTTCTCCTACGAGCAGTACTTC

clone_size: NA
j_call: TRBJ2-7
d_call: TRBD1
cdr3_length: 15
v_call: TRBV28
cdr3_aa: CASSEPGTVIMGQYF
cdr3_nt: TGTGCCAGCAGCGAGCCCGGGACAGTCATTATGGGGCAGTACTTC

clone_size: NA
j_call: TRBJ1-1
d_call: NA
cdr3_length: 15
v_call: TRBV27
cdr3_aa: CASNQGPPGGTEAFF
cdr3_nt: TGTGCCAGCAATCAAGGTCCTCCTGGGGGCACTGAAGCTTTCTTT

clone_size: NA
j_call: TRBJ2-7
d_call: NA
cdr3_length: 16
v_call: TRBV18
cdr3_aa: CASSGQGLAGKYEQYF
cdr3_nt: TGTGCCAGCTCAGGACAGGGCCTAGCGGGAAAGTACGAGCAGTACTTC

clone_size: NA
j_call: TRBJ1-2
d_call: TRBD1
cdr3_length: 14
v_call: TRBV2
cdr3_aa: CASFRPGQGLGYTF
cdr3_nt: TGTGCCAGCTTTCGACCGGGACAGGGGTTGGGCTACACCTTC

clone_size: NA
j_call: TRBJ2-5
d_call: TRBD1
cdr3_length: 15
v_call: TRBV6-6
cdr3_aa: CASSRQGPTQGTQYF
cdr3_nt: TGTGCCAGCAGTCGACAGGGGCCAACTCAGGGGACCCAGTACTTC

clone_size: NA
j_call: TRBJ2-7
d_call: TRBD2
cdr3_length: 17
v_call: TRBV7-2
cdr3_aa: CASSHGTSGTRSYEQYF
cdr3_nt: TGTGCCAGCAGCCATGGGACTAGCGGGACACGCTCCTACGAGCAGTACTTC

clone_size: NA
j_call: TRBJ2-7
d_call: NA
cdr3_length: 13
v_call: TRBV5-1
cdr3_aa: CASSPTSPYEQYF
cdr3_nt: TGCGCCAGCAGCCCAACGAGTCCCTACGAGCAGTACTTC

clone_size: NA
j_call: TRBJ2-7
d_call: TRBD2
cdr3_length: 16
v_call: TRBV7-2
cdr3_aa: CASSLRGSGRTYEQYF
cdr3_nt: TGTGCCAGCAGCTTACGGGGTAGCGGGAGAACCTACGAGCAGTACTTC

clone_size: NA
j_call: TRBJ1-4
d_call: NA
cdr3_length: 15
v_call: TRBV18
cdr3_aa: CASSPTDTTNEKLFF
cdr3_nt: TGTGCCAGCTCCCCAACGGATACAACTAATGAAAAACTGTTTTTT

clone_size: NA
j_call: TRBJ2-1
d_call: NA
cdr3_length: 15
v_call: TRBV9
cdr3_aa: CASSVAGTLVNEQFF
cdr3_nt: TGTGCCAGCAGCGTAGCAGGGACGCTGGTCAATGAGCAGTTCTTC

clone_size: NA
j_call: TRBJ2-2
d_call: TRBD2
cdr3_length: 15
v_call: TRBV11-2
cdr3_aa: CASSTLAGGTGELFF
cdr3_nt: TGTGCCAGCAGCACCTTAGCGGGAGGTACCGGGGAGCTGTTTTTT

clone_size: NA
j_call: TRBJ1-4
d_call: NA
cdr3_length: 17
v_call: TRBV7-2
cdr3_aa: CASSSLVWPGRNEKLFF
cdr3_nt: TGTGCCAGCAGCTCTTTAGTATGGCCCGGGAGAAATGAAAAACTGTTTTTT

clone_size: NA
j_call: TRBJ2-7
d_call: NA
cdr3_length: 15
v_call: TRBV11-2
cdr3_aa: CASSKLWEGGPEQYF
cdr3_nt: TGTGCCAGCAGTAAACTTTGGGAAGGGGGGCCCGAGCAGTACTTC

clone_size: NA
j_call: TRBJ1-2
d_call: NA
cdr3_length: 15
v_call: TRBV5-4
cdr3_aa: CASSLERISGEGYTF
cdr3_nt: TGTGCCAGCAGCCTGGAACGGATCTCAGGGGAAGGCTACACCTTC

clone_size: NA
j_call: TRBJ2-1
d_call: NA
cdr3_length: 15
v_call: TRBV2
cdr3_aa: CASRPESGSYNEQFF
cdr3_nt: TGTGCCAGCAGACCCGAGAGCGGCTCCTACAATGAGCAGTTCTTC

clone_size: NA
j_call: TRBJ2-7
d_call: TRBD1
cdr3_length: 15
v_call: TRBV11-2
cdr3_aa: CASSPWTGSPYEQYF
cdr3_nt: TGTGCCAGCAGCCCTTGGACAGGAAGCCCTTACGAGCAGTACTTC

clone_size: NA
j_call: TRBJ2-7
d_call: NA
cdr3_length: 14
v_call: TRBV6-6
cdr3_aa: CASRNRQIAYEQYF
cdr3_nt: TGTGCCAGCAGAAATCGACAGATCGCCTACGAGCAGTACTTC

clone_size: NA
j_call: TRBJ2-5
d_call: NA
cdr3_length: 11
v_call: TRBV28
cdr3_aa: CASFSRTDQYF
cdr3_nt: TGTGCCAGCTTTTCGCGGACGGACCAGTACTTC

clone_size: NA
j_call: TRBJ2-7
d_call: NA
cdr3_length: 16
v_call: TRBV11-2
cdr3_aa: CASSLGTGRPPYEQYF
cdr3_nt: TGTGCCAGCAGCTTAGGGACGGGACGACCTCCCTACGAGCAGTACTTC

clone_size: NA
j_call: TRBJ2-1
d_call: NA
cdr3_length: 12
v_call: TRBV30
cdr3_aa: CAWALLSNEQFF
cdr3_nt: TGTGCCTGGGCGCTGCTTAGTAATGAGCAGTTCTTC

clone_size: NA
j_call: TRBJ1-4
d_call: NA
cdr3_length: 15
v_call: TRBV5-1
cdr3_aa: CASSLGAGSNEKLFF
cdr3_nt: TGCGCCAGCAGCCTAGGGGCAGGGAGTAATGAAAAACTGTTTTTT

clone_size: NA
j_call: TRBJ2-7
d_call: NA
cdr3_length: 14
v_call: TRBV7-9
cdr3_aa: CASSLHQGSYEQYF
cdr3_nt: TGTGCCAGCAGCTTACATCAGGGCTCCTACGAGCAGTACTTC

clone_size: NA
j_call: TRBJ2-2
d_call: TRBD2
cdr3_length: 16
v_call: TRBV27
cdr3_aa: CASSTILAGNTGELFF
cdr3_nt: TGTGCCAGCAGCACGATACTAGCGGGGAACACCGGGGAGCTGTTTTTT

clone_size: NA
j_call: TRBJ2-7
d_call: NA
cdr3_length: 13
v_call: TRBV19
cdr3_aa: CASSGGTPYEQYF
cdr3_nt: TGTGCCAGTAGTGGCGGGACCCCCTACGAGCAGTACTTC

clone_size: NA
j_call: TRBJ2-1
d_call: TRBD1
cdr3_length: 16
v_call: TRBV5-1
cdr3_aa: CASSSGQGGSSEEQFF
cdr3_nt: TGCGCCAGCAGCTCGGGACAGGGCGGGAGTTCGGAGGAGCAGTTCTTC

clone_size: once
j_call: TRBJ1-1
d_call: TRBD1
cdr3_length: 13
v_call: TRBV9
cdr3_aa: CASNGQGGTEAFF
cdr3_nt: TGTGCCAGCAACGGACAGGGAGGCACTGAAGCTTTCTTT

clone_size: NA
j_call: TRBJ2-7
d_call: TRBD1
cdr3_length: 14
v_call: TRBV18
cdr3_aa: CASGQGTKLYEQYF
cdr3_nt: TGTGCCAGCGGACAGGGGACGAAACTCTACGAGCAGTACTTC

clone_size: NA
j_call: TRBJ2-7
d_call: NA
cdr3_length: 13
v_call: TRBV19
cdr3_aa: CASSMTSTYEQYF
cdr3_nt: TGTGCCAGTAGTATGACTAGTACCTACGAGCAGTACTTC

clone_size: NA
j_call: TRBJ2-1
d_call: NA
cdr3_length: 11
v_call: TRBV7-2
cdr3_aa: CASSADRKQFF
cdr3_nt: TGTGCCAGCAGCGCCGACAGAAAGCAGTTCTTC

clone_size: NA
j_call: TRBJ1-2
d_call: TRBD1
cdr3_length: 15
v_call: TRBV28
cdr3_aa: CASSSIRTGGYGYTF
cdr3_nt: TGTGCCAGCAGTTCAATAAGGACAGGGGGCTATGGCTACACCTTC

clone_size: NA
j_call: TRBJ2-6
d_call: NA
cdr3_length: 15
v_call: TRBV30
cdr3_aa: CAWSSRNSGANVLTF
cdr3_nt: TGTGCCTGGAGTAGTAGGAACTCTGGGGCCAACGTCCTGACTTTC